This TCR beta chain was captured by sequencing in a study of regulatory T cells in long-lasting Graves disease. This clonotype has a count of ten or more. The antigen remains undetermined. Through Arm-PCR of CDR3 regions and iRepertoire HTBI primers, TCR beta libraries were built. TCRdb reprocessed the multiplex PCR reads with MiXCR, giving one entry per CDR3 protein. This table has 350,000 to 500,000 distinct CDR3 sequences, roughly 15% appearing once. Study-level results: With approximately 2,500 shared public clonotypes, persistent patients exceeded new patients, who shared about 1,000. Persistent-disease Graves' patients showed less TCR diversity than new cases.

V lost 4 bases and J 3 bases, leaving 13 bases between the germline ends. CDR3 length: 13 residues. Germline V lookup: CDR1 SQVTM, CDR2 ANQGSEA. Time point specified: newly diagnosed GD, antithyroid drugs for less than 3 months. PBMCs provided the RNA from which the TCR library was made. This sample also belongs to another study, concerning T cells in Graves' hyperthyroidism and ophthalmopathy.

The chain has TRBV29-1 and TRBJ2-7; D unclear. This receptor was obtained from a woman in her 30s with Graves disease. The sample in question was peripheral blood mononuclear cells (PBMCs), obtained at new diagnosis, from a patient treated with antithyroid drugs. The CDR3 DNA reads as TGCAGCGTTGTAGTGCACTTGGGCTACGAGCAGTACTTC. It encodes CSVVVHLGYEQYF.